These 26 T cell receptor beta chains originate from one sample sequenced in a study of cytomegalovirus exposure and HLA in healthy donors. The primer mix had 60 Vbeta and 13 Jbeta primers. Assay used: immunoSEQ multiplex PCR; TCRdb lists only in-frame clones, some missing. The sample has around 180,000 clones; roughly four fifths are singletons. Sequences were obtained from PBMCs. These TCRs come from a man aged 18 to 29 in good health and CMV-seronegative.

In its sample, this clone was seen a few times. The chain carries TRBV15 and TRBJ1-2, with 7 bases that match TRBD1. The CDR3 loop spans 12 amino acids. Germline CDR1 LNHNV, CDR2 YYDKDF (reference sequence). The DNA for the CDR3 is TGTGCAACCTCCGCCGGGACAGATCTTTACACCTTC. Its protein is CATSAGTDLYTF.

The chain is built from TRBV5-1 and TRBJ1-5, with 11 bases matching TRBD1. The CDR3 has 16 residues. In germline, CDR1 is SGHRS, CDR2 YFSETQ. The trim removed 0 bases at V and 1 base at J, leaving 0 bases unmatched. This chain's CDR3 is CASSLGTGGSNQPQHF. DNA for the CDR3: TGCGCCAGCAGCTTGGGGACAGGGGGCAGCAATCAGCCCCAGCATTTT.

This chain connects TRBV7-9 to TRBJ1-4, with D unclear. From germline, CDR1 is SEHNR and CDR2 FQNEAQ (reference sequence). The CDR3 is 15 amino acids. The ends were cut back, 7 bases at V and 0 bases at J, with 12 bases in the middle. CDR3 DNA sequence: TGTGCCAGCACCCGGGTATTTGCAACTAATGAAAAACTGTTTTTT. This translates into CASTRVFATNEKLFF.

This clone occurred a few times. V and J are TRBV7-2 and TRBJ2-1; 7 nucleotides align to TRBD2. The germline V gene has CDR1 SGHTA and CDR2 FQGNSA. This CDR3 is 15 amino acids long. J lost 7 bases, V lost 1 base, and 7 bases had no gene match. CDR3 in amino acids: CASSLGWEGYNEQFF. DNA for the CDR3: TGTGCCAGCAGCTTAGGGTGGGAGGGCTATAATGAGCAGTTCTTC.

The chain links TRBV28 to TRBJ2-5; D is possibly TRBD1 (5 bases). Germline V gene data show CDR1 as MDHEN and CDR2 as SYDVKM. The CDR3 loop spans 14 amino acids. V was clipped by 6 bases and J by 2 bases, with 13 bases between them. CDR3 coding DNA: TGTGCCAGCAGCCTAGACAGAGGACAAGAGACCCAGTACTTC. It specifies CASSLDRGQETQYF.

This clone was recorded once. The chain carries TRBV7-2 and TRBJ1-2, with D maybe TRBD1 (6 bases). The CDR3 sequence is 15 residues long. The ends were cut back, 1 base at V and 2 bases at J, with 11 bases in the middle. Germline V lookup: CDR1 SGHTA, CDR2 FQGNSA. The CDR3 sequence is CASSLVQGLNYGYTF. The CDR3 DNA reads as TGTGCCAGCAGCTTAGTACAGGGACTAAACTATGGCTACACCTTC.

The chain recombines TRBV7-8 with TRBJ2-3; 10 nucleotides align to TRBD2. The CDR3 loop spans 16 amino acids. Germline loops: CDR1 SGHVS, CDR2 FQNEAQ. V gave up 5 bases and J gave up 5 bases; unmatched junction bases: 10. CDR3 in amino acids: CASSRSGGHGGDTQYF. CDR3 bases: TGTGCCAGCAGCCGTAGCGGGGGGCATGGGGGAGATACGCAGTATTTT.

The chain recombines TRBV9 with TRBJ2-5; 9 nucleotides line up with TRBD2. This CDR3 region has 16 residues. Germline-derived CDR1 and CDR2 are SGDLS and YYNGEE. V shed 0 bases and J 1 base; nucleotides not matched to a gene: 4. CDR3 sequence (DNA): TGTGCCAGCAGCGTAGGGGGCGGGGGGGCCCAAGAGACCCAGTACTTC. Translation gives CASSVGGGGAQETQYF.

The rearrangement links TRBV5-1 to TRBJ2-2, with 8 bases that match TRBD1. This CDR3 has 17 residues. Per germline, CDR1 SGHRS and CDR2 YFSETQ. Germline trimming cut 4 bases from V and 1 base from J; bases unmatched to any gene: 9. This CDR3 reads CASSPTGAGGNTGELFF. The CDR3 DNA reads TGCGCCAGCAGCCCGACAGGGGCGGGCGGGAACACCGGGGAGCTGTTTTTT.

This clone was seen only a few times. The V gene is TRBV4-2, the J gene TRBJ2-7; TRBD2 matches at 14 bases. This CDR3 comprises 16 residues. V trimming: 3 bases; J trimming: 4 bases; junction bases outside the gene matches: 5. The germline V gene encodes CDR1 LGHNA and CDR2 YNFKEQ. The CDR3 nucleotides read TGTGCCAGCAGCCAGGGGACTAGCGGGGGAGGGTACGAGCAGTACTTC. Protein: CASSQGTSGGGYEQYF.

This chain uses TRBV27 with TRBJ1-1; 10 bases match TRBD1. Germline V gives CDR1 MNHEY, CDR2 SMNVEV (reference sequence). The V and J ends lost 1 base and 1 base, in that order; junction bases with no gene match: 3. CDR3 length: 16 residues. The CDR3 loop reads CASSLLGQGSNTEAFF. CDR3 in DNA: TGTGCCAGCAGTTTATTGGGACAGGGGTCGAACACTGAAGCTTTCTTT.

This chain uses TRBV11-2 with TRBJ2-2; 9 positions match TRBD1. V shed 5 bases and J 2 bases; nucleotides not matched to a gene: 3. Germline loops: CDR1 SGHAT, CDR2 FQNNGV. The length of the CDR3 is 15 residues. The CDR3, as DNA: TGTGCCAGCAGCCGACAGGGGGGTAACACCGGGGAGCTGTTTTTT. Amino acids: CASSRQGGNTGELFF.

This CDR3 reads CASSWGDSSPLHF. The CDR3 DNA reads as TGTGCCAGCAGCTGGGGGGACAGTTCACCCCTCCACTTT. The rearrangement joins TRBV7-9 to TRBJ1-6, with 7 nucleotides matching TRBD1. In germline, CDR1 is SEHNR, CDR2 FQNEAQ (reference sequence). Unmatched junction bases numbered 3, after V lost 4 bases and J lost 9 bases. The CDR3 is 13 residues long.

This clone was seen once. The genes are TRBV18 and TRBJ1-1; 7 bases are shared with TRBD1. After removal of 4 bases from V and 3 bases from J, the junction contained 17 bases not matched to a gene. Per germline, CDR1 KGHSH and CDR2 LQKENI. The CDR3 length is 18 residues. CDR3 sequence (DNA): TGTGCCAGCTCACGCTCACCCCCCGAGACAGGGAGAGACACTGAAGCTTTCTTT. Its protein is CASSRSPPETGRDTEAFF.

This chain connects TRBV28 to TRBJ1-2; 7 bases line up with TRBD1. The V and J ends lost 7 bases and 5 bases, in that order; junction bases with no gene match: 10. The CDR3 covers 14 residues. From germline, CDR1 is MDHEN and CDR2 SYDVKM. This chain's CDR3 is CASTMGQRTYGYTF. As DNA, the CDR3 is TGTGCCAGCACTATGGGACAGCGAACTTATGGCTACACCTTC.

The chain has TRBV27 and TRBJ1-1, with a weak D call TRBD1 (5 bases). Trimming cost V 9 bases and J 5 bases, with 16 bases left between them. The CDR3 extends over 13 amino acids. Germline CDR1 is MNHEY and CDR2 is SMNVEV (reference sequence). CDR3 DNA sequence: TGTGCCAGTCATCAAGCAGGGAGGACTGAAGCTTTCTTT. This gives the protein CASHQAGRTEAFF.

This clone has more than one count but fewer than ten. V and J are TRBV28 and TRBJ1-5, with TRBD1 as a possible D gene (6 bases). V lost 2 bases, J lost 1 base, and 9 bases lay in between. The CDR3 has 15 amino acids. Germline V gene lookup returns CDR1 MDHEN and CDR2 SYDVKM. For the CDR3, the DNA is TGTGCCAGCAGTTTACAGGGGCCGAGCAATCAGCCCCAGCATTTT. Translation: CASSLQGPSNQPQHF.

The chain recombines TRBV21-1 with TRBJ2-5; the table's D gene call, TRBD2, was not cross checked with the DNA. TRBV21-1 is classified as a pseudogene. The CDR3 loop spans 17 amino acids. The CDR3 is CASSGGLAGGRQETQYF. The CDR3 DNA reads TGTGCCAGCAGCGGGGGGCTAGCGGGAGGAAGGCAAGAGACCCAGTACTTC.

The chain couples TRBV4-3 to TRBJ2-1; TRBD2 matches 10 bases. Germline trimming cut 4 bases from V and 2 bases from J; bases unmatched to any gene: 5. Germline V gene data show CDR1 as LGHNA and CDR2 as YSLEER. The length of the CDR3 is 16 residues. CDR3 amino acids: CASSPSGRATYNEQFF. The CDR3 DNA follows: TGCGCCAGCAGCCCCAGCGGGAGGGCCACCTACAATGAGCAGTTCTTC.

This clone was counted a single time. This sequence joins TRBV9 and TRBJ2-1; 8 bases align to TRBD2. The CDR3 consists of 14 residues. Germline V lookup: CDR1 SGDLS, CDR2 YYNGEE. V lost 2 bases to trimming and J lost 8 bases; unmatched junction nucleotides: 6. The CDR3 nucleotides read TGTGCCAGCAGCGTGGATGGACTAGCCCATGAGCAGTTCTTC. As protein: CASSVDGLAHEQFF.

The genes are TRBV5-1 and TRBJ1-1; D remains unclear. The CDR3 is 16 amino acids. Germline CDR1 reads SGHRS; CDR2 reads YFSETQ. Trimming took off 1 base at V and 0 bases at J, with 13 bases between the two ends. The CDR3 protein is CASSLRDQYLNTEAFF. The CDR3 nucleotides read TGCGCCAGCAGCTTGCGAGATCAATACCTGAACACTGAAGCTTTCTTT.

The CDR3 DNA sequence: TGTGCCAGCAGCTTAGATAGCGGGACCTACGAGCAGTACTTC. It encodes CASSLDSGTYEQYF. The chain employs TRBV7-2 and TRBJ2-7; 8 nucleotides align to TRBD2. CDR3 length: 14 amino acids. Per the germline V gene, CDR1 is SGHTA and CDR2 is FQGNSA. V shed 1 base, J shed 2 bases, and the junction held 1 base outside the gene matches. Filled out from reference TRBV7-2 and TRBJ2-7, the complete variable domain reads GAGVSQSPSNKVTEKGKDVELRCDPISGHTALYWYRQSLGQGLEFLIYFQGNSAPDKSGLPSDRFSAERTGGSVSTLTIQRTQQEDSAVYLCASSLDSGTYEQYFGPGTRLTVT.

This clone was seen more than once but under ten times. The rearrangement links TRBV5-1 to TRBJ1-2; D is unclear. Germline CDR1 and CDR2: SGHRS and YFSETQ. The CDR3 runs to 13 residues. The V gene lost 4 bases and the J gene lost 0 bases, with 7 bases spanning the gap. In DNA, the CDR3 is TGCGCCAGCAGCGCCGACTCTAACTATGGCTACACCTTC. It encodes CASSADSNYGYTF.

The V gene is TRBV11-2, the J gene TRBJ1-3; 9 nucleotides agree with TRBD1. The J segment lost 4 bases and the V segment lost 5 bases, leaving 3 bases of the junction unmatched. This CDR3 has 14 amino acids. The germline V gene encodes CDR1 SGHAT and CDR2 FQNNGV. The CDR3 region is CASSTDRGGNTIYF. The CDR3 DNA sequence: TGTGCCAGCAGCACTGACAGGGGGGGAAACACCATATATTTT.

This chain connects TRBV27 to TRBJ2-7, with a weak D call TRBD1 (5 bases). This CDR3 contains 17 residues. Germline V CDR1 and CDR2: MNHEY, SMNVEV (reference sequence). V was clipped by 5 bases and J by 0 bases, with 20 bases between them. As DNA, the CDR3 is TGTGCCAGCAGTCCCACCTACAGGTTCCCCAACTCCTACGAGCAGTACTTC. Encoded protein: CASSPTYRFPNSYEQYF.

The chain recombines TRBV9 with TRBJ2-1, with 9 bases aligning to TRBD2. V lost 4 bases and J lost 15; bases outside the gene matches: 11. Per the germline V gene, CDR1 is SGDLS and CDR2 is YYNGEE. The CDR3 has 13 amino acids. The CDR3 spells CASSPQTSGLGFF. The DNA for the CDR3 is TGTGCCAGCAGCCCCCAGACTAGCGGCTTAGGGTTCTTC. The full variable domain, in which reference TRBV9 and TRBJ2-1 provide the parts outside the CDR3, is DSGVTQTPKHLITATGQRVTLRCSPRSGDLSVYWYQQSLDQGLQFLIQYYNGEERAKGNILERFSAQQFPDLHSELNLSSLELGDSALYFCASSPQTSGLGFFGPGTRLTVL.